Sequencing of this T cell receptor beta chain was carried out in a study of cytomegalovirus exposure and HLA in healthy donors. Both 60 Vbeta primers and 13 Jbeta primers went into the PCR. Only in-frame clones appear in the TCRdb table, and some are missing; sequencing was by immunoSEQ multiplex PCR. The table has some 200,000 clones, 70% to 80% seen once. Findings of the study overall: The study had only CMV serostatus as immune exposure information. The authors assumed roughly uniform sequencing depth across donors for presence/absence analyses. Analysis was carried out at a later point, and it linked a missense DCLRE1C variant to TCR beta V- and J-gene trimming.

The CDR3 contains 14 residues. J gave up 7 bases and V 2 bases, and 6 bases lay outside the gene matches. Germline CDR1 is MNHEY and CDR2 is SMNVEV (reference sequence). This clone was picked up a small number of times. What it binds is unknown. The genes are TRBV27 and TRBJ1-2; 8 bases fit TRBD1. The sequence was collected from a woman between 45 and 65 years old in good health and CMV-seronegative. The sample consisted of PBMCs. CDR3 nucleotide sequence: TGTGCCAGCAGTTTAGAGCAGGGGGCTCTTGGCTACACCTTC. It codes for CASSLEQGALGYTF.